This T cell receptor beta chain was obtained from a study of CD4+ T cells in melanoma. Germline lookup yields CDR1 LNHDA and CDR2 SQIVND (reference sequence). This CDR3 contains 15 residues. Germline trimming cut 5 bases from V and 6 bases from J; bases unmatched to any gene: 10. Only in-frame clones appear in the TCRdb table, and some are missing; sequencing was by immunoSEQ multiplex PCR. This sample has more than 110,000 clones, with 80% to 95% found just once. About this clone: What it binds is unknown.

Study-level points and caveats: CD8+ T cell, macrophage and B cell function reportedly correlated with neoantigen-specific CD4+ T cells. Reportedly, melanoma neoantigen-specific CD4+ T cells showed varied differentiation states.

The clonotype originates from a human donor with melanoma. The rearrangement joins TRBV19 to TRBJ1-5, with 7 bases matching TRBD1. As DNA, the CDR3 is TGTGCCAGTAGTGCCTCGACAGGGTTGGGTCAGCCCCAGCATTTT. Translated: CASSASTGLGQPQHF. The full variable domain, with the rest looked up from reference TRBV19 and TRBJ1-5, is DGGITQSPKYLFRKEGQNVTLSCEQNLNHDAMYWYRQDPGQGLRLIYYSQIVNDFQKGDIAEGYSVSREKKESFPLTVTSAQKNPTAFYLCASSASTGLGQPQHFGDGTRLSIL.